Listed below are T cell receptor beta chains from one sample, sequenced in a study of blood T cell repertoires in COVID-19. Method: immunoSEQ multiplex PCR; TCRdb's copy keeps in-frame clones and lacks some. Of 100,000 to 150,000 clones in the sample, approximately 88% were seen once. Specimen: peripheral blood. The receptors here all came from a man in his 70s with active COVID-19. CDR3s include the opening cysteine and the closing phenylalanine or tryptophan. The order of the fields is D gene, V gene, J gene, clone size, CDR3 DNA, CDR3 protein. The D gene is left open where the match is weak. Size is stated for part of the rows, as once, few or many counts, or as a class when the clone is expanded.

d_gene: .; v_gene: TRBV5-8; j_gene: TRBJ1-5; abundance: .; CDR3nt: TGTGCCAGCAGCTTGGGGGACAACAGGGACGGCCAGCCCCAGCATTTT; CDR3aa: CASSLGDNRDGQPQHF
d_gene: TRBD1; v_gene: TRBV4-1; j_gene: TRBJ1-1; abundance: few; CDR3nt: TGCGCCAGCAGCCAAGGCTGGGCCAGGGGGCCGACTGAAGCTTTCTTT; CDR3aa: CASSQGWARGPTEAFF
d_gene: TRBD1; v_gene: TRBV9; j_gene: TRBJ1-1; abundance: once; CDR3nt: TGTGCCAGCTGCGTAGCTGCGGGACAGGGGAGAGAGGCTTTCTTT; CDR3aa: CASCVAAGQGREAFF
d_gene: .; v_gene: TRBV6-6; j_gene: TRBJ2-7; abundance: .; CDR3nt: TGTGCCAGCAGCTCCGGGACAACCTACGAGCAGTACTTC; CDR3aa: CASSSGTTYEQYF
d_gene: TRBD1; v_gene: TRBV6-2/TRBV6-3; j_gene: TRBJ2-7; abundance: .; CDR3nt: TGTGCCAGCAGTTTGACAGGGAAGGAGCAGTACTTC; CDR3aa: CASSLTGKEQYF
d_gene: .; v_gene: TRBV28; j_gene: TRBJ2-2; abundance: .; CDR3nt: TGTGCCAGCGAGGGAACCCCGAACACCGGGGAGCTGTTTTTT; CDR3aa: CASEGTPNTGELFF
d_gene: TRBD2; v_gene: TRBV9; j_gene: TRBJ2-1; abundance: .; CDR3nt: TGTGCCAGCAGCGTATTAGGACTAGCGGGAACTGAGCAGTTCTTC; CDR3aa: CASSVLGLAGTEQFF
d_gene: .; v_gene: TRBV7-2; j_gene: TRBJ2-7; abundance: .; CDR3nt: TGTGCCAGCAGCTTGACGGGTGGGCAGTACTTC; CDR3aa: CASSLTGGQYF
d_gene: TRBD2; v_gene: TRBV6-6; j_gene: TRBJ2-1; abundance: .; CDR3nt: TGTGCCAGCAGTAAACTAGCGGGAGGGTGGGATGAGCAGTTCTTC; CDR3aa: CASSKLAGGWDEQFF
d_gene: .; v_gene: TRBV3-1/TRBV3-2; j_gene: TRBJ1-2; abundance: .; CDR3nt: TGTGCCAGCAGCCAACCGGGGACTACGGCCCCGGGCTACACCTTC; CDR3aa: CASSQPGTTAPGYTF
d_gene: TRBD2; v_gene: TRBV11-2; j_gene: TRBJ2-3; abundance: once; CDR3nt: TGTGCCAGCAGCTTAGCCCAGGGGACGGTAGCGGGAGCAGATACGCAGTATTTT; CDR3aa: CASSLAQGTVAGADTQYF
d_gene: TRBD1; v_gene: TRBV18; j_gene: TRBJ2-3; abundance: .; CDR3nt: TGTGCCAGCTCACCACAACAGGGGGGCACAGATACGCAGTATTTT; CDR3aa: CASSPQQGGTDTQYF
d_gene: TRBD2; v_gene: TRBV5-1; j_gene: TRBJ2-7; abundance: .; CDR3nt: TGCGCCAGCAGCTTGGTGGGGACTAGCGGGCTCGAGCAGTACTTC; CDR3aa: CASSLVGTSGLEQYF
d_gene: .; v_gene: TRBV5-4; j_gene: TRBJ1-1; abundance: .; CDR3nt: TGTGCCAGCAGCCCGAGAGGGTATAGAGCTTTCTTT; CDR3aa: CASSPRGYRAFF
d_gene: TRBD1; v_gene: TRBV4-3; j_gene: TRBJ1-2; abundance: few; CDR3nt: TGCGCCAGCAGCTTCGGACAGGGGGACTATGGCTACACCTTC; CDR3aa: CASSFGQGDYGYTF
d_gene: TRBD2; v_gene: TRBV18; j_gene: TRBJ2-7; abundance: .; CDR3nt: TGTGCCAGCTCAGCCTCTAGCGGGGATCTCTACGAGCAGTACTTC; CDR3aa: CASSASSGDLYEQYF
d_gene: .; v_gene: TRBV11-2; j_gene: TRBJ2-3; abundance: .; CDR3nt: TGTGCCAGCAGCTTGCGGCGGGCCACAGATACGCAGTATTTT; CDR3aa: CASSLRRATDTQYF
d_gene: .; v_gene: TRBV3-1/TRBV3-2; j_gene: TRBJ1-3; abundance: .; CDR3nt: TGTGCCAGCAGCCGTACGGGGGGATTAAACACCATATATTTT; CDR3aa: CASSRTGGLNTIYF
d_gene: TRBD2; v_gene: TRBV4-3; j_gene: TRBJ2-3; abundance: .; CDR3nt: TGCGCCAGCAGCCAAGGGGCTAGCGGGTACACAGATACGCAGTATTTT; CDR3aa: CASSQGASGYTDTQYF
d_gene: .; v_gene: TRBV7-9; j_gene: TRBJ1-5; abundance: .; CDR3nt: TGTGCCAGCAGCCCAGGACAGACTAGCAATCAGCCCCAGCATTTT; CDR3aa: CASSPGQTSNQPQHF
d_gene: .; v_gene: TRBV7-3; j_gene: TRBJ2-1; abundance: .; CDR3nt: TGTGCCAGCAGCTCCAGAGGGGGGGAAAATGAGCAGTTCTTC; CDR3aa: CASSSRGGENEQFF
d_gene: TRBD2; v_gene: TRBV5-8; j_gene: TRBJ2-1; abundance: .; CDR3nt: TGTGCCAGCAGCTTGGACGGGGCGGGAGGAGGGTACAATGAGCAGTTCTTC; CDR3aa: CASSLDGAGGGYNEQFF
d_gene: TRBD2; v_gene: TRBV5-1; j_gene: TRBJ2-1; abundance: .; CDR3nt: TGCGCCAGCAGCTTGGCAGCGGGGCTAGGCGATGAGCAGTTCTTC; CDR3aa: CASSLAAGLGDEQFF
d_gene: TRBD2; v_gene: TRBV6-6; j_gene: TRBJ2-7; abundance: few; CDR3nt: TGTGCCAGCACCCTAGCGGGCGAGCAGTACTTC; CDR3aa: CASTLAGEQYF
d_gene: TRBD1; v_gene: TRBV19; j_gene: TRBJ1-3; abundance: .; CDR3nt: TGTGCCAGTGGGACAGGAGGAAACACCATATATTTT; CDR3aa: CASGTGGNTIYF
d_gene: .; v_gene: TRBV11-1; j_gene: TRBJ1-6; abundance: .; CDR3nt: TGTGCCAGCAGCTTACGGGCGGGAAATAATTCACCCCTCCACTTT; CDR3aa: CASSLRAGNNSPLHF
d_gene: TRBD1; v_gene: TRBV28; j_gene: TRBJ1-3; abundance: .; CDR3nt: TGTGCCAGCAGTCAAATCGGGACAGGTCATGCTTTAGCCGGAAACACCATATATTTT; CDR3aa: CASSQIGTGHALAGNTIYF
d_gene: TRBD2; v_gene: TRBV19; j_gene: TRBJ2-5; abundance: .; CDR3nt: TGTGCCAGTAGTATGGGAGGGGCAGGACAAGAGACCCAGTACTTC; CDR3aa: CASSMGGAGQETQYF
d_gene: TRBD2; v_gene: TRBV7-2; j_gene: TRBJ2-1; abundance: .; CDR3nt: TGTGCCAGCAGCTCCCAGGCGGGAGCCTCCTACAATGAGCAGTTCTTC; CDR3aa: CASSSQAGASYNEQFF
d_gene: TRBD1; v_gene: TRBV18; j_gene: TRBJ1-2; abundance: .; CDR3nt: TGTGCCAGCTCACCACCGGGACAGGGAGAACATGGCTACACCTTC; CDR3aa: CASSPPGQGEHGYTF
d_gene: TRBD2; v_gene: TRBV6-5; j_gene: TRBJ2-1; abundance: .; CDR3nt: TGTGCCAGCCGCGGGTGGACTAGCGGGAGAGAAGAGCAGTTCTTC; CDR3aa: CASRGWTSGREEQFF
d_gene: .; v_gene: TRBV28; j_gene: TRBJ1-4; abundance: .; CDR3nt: TGTGCCAGCAGAGTCCGTGACAGAACGAATGAAAAACTGTTTTTT; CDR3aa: CASRVRDRTNEKLFF
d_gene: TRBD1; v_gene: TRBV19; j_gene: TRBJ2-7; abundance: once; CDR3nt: TGTGCCAGTAGCCAGGACGACAGGGTCTACGAGCAGTACTTC; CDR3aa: CASSQDDRVYEQYF
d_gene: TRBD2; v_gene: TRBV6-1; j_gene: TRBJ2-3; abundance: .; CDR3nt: TGTGCCAGCAGTGCTCTTCCGGCTAGCGGGAAATCAGATACGCAGTATTTT; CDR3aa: CASSALPASGKSDTQYF
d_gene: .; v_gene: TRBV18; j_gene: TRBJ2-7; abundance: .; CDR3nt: TGTGCCAGCTCGGAGACAGTTTTGTGGCAGTACTTC; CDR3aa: CASSETVLWQYF
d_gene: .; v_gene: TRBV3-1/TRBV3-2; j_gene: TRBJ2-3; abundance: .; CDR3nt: TGTGCCAGCAGCCAACGACTAGGATTCACAGATACGCAGTATTTT; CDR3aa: CASSQRLGFTDTQYF
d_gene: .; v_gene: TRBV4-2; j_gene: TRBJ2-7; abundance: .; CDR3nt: TGTGCCAGCAGCCAAGAGGCCTTCGACGAGCAGTACTTC; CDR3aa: CASSQEAFDEQYF